This T cell receptor beta chain was sequenced in a study of shared clonotypes between healthy human individuals. Trimming removed 3 bases at V and 3 bases at J, with 15 bases between. This CDR3 contains 16 residues. Germline lookup yields CDR1 MDHEN and CDR2 SYDVKM. Positively selected for CCR7, the CD45RO-negative cells used as naive CD8 cells excluded terminally differentiated effector memory CD45RA+ cells. This table comes from immunoSEQ multiplex PCR, and its TCRdb copy is limited to in-frame clones, with some not included. The table records about 2.1 million clones, about 94% of them present only once.

The receptor's source is a man aged 18 to 30 in good health. Some clones in this sample may be carry-over from other donors' samples. Sequenced input: naive CD8+ T cells from PBMCs. The chain joins TRBV28 to TRBJ1-5; perhaps TRBD1 as D (5 bases). This chain's CDR3 is CASSFSQVKLNQPQHF. The CDR3 nucleotides are TGTGCCAGCAGTTTCTCACAGGTAAAGCTCAATCAGCCCCAGCATTTT.